The rows below give T cell receptor beta chains drawn from one sample of a study of shared clonotypes between healthy human individuals. Data came from immunoSEQ multiplex PCR; TCRdb stores just in-frame clones and leaves some out. The repertoire holds about 1 million clones, with 75% as singletons. The specimen was memory CD4+ T cells sorted from blood. The receptor set was obtained from a man younger than 30 in good health. Both conserved end residues are part of each CDR3. Fields, in order: V gene, J gene, D gene, clone size, CDR3 DNA, CDR3 protein. D genes are given only for firm matches. A row's size may be missing; if present it is once, few, many or a size class.

v_gene: TRBV5-1; j_gene: TRBJ1-2; d_gene: NA; abundance: NA; CDR3nt: TGCGCCAGCACCGAGGGGCGGGATGGCTACACCTTC; CDR3aa: CASTEGRDGYTF
v_gene: TRBV30; j_gene: TRBJ2-7; d_gene: TRBD2; abundance: NA; CDR3nt: TGTGCCTGGAACCGGGAGGGGTTGGGCGAGCAGTACTTC; CDR3aa: CAWNREGLGEQYF
v_gene: TRBV4-1; j_gene: TRBJ2-2; d_gene: NA; abundance: few; CDR3nt: TGCGCCAGCAGCCAAGACCCGAACTCAGCCGCGCTGCAGCTGTTTTTT; CDR3aa: CASSQDPNSAALQLFF
v_gene: TRBV6-1; j_gene: TRBJ2-5; d_gene: NA; abundance: NA; CDR3nt: TGTGCCAGCAATGGGGGGCTAACGGTTGAGACCCAGTACTTC; CDR3aa: CASNGGLTVETQYF
v_gene: TRBV29-1; j_gene: TRBJ1-2; d_gene: NA; abundance: NA; CDR3nt: TGCAGCGTTGAAGATCTTGGACGGGTTGGCTACACCTTC; CDR3aa: CSVEDLGRVGYTF
v_gene: TRBV6-5; j_gene: TRBJ2-2; d_gene: NA; abundance: few; CDR3nt: TGTGCCAGCAGAACCGGGACACCTACCGGGGAGCTGTTTTTT; CDR3aa: CASRTGTPTGELFF
v_gene: TRBV19; j_gene: TRBJ2-3; d_gene: TRBD2; abundance: NA; CDR3nt: TGTGCCAGTAGTAGGGGACTAGCAGCAGATACGCAGTATTTT; CDR3aa: CASSRGLAADTQYF
v_gene: TRBV5-4; j_gene: TRBJ2-1; d_gene: TRBD2; abundance: NA; CDR3nt: TGTGCCAGCAGCCTCGTTTCGGCGGGGGACCCCTCCTACAATGAGCAGTTCTTC; CDR3aa: CASSLVSAGDPSYNEQFF
v_gene: TRBV4-1; j_gene: TRBJ1-1; d_gene: TRBD1; abundance: NA; CDR3nt: TGCGCCAGCAGCCAAGATAGACAGGGAGGCGTCATGGGGACTGAAGCTTTCTTT; CDR3aa: CASSQDRQGGVMGTEAFF
v_gene: TRBV7-2; j_gene: TRBJ1-5; d_gene: NA; abundance: NA; CDR3nt: TGTGCCAGCAGCTTAGCACTGGGGTTCAGCAATCAGCCCCAGCATTTT; CDR3aa: CASSLALGFSNQPQHF
v_gene: TRBV7-2; j_gene: TRBJ2-7; d_gene: TRBD2; abundance: once; CDR3nt: TGTGCCAGCAGCAGGACTAGCGGGAGAATCTACGAGCAGTACTTC; CDR3aa: CASSRTSGRIYEQYF
v_gene: TRBV5-1; j_gene: TRBJ2-2; d_gene: NA; abundance: NA; CDR3nt: TGCGCCAGCAGCTCCAACCCTCCTAGCAGGCGGCAACGTTCCGGGGAGCTGTTTTTT; CDR3aa: CASSSNPPSRRQRSGELFF
v_gene: TRBV18; j_gene: TRBJ2-1; d_gene: NA; abundance: few; CDR3nt: TGTGCCAGCTCACCGACGGGGGGCGGGAGCTACAATGAGCAGTTCTTC; CDR3aa: CASSPTGGGSYNEQFF
v_gene: TRBV7-2; j_gene: TRBJ2-1; d_gene: TRBD2; abundance: NA; CDR3nt: TGTGCCAGCAGCGCCTCGGGAGGGCCCTACAATGAGCAGTTCTTC; CDR3aa: CASSASGGPYNEQFF
v_gene: TRBV10-3; j_gene: TRBJ1-2; d_gene: NA; abundance: few; CDR3nt: TGTGCCATCAGTGTACAGGAATATGGCTACACCTTC; CDR3aa: CAISVQEYGYTF
v_gene: TRBV6-1; j_gene: TRBJ1-4; d_gene: NA; abundance: few; CDR3nt: TGTGCCAGCAGCGACAGGAGGGGACGTGAAAAACTGTTTTTT; CDR3aa: CASSDRRGREKLFF
v_gene: TRBV7-2; j_gene: TRBJ2-7; d_gene: TRBD1; abundance: NA; CDR3nt: TGTGCCAGCAGCTTAGCCTGGACAGGCTTAAGCTCCTACGAGCAGTACTTC; CDR3aa: CASSLAWTGLSSYEQYF
v_gene: TRBV9; j_gene: TRBJ2-5; d_gene: NA; abundance: NA; CDR3nt: TGTGCCAGCAGCCAAGGGACGGGCCAGGGCCAAGAGACCCAGTACTTC; CDR3aa: CASSQGTGQGQETQYF
v_gene: TRBV7-2; j_gene: TRBJ2-3; d_gene: NA; abundance: NA; CDR3nt: TGTGCCAGCAGCTTAGGTGCGGGCCGCACAGATACGCAGTATTTT; CDR3aa: CASSLGAGRTDTQYF
v_gene: TRBV11-2; j_gene: TRBJ2-1; d_gene: NA; abundance: NA; CDR3nt: TGTGCCAGCAGCTTAATGAGCTCCTACAATGAGCAGTTCTTC; CDR3aa: CASSLMSSYNEQFF
v_gene: TRBV5-1; j_gene: TRBJ2-7; d_gene: NA; abundance: NA; CDR3nt: TGCGCCAGCAGCTTGGGGACTTTAGACTCCTACGAGCAGTACTTC; CDR3aa: CASSLGTLDSYEQYF
v_gene: TRBV29-1; j_gene: TRBJ2-7; d_gene: NA; abundance: NA; CDR3nt: TGCAGCGTTTCGCGTCCTGGATCCCTCTACGAGCAGTACTTC; CDR3aa: CSVSRPGSLYEQYF
v_gene: TRBV5-1; j_gene: TRBJ2-2; d_gene: NA; abundance: NA; CDR3nt: TGCGCCAGCAGCTCAACAGGGTTCCAATCCGGGGAGCTGTTTTTT; CDR3aa: CASSSTGFQSGELFF
v_gene: TRBV6-1; j_gene: TRBJ1-1; d_gene: NA; abundance: NA; CDR3nt: TGTGCCAGCAGTGGTCAACAGGGCACTGAAGCTTTCTTT; CDR3aa: CASSGQQGTEAFF
v_gene: TRBV5-6; j_gene: TRBJ1-2; d_gene: NA; abundance: NA; CDR3nt: TGTGCCAGCAGCTTGAAACAGAACTATGGCTACACCTTC; CDR3aa: CASSLKQNYGYTF
v_gene: TRBV14; j_gene: TRBJ2-1; d_gene: NA; abundance: NA; CDR3nt: TGTGCCAGCAGCCGCGAGTACAATGAGCAGTTCTTC; CDR3aa: CASSREYNEQFF
v_gene: TRBV18; j_gene: TRBJ2-7; d_gene: NA; abundance: NA; CDR3nt: TGTGCCAGCTCACCAGGACAGAACCTATACGAGCAGTACTTC; CDR3aa: CASSPGQNLYEQYF